The clone carrying this T cell receptor beta chain was observed a few times. These data are taken from a study of blood T cell repertoires in COVID-19. Background on the study: COVID-19 samples from acute and convalescent phases originated in the United States, Italy and Spain.

Germline V lookup: CDR1 SNHLY, CDR2 FYNNEI. The CDR3 is made up of 13 amino acids. After removal of 5 bases from V and 3 bases from J, the junction contained 3 bases not matched to a gene. Original data processing: Nucleated cell counts were estimated from reference gene primer amplification. Generated by immunoSEQ multiplex PCR, the TCRdb table keeps only in-frame clones and is missing some. The DNA gave D and trimming, while V, J and clone size come from that table. The sample lists 68,000 or so clones; 85% to 90% were seen once. The rearrangement joins TRBV2 to TRBJ2-7; 8 bases line up with TRBD2. Sequencing was carried out using peripheral blood. This receptor was identified in a man in his forties or fifties with acute or convalescent COVID-19. The chain's CDR3 is CASSRTSYYEQYF. In DNA form, the CDR3 reads TGTGCCAGCAGTCGGACTAGCTACTACGAGCAGTACTTC.